The sequence of this TCR beta chain was determined in a study of neurological immune-mediated disorders. In germline, CDR1 is LNHNV, CDR2 YYDKDF (reference sequence). The CDR3 runs 13 residues. Deletions cut 3 bases from V and 1 base from J, with 6 bases between. This clonotype was recorded many times. As healthy controls, volunteers from a blood bank in Maryland, USA, were used. The cDNA came from 5'RACE, which used 10-nucleotide random UMIs. TCRdb itself ran the 5' RACE reads through MiXCR, one entry per CDR3 protein. The sample lists under 90,000 distinct CDR3 sequences, 9.4% seen once, with 1.5% to 2% in the top ten.

This clonotype was sampled from a man in his fifties or sixties in good health. Sequenced material: PBMCs. The chain has TRBV15 and TRBJ2-5; maybe TRBD1 (6 bases). In DNA, the CDR3 is TGTGCCACCAGCAGGGACAGCCAAGAGACCCAGTACTTC. It yields the protein CATSRDSQETQYF.